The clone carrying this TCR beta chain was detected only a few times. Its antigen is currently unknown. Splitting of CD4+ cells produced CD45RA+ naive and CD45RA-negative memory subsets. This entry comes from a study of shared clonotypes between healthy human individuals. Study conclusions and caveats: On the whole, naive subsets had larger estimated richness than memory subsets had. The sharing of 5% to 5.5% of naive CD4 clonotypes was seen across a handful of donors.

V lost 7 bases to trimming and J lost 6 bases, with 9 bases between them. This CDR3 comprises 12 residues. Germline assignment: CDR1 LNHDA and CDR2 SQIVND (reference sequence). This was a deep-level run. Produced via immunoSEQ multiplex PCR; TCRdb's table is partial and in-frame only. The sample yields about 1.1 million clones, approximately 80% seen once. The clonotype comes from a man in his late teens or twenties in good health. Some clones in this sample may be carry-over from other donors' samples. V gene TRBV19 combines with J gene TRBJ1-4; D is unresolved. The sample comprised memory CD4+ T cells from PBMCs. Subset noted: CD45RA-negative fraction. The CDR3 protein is CASTRTDEKLFF. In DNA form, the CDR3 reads TGTGCCAGTACCCGAACAGATGAAAAACTGTTTTTT.